This TCR beta chain was identified in a study of a mutant IDH1 vaccine in newly diagnosed glioma. Study at large: Patients' prior therapy spanned radiotherapy, temozolomide, or both; most underwent both. Study findings and constraints: Changes to the top peripheral T cell clonotypes appeared unrelated to pseudoprogression. Patients showed vaccine-induced immune responses at a rate of around 93%.

Per germline, CDR1 MNHNS and CDR2 SASEGT. The CDR3 consists of 11 residues. V lost 10 bases to trimming and J lost 16 bases, with 17 bases between them. This sample's time point: baseline, week 1 (first vaccination visit). Described treatment: pre-vaccination baseline after standard-of-care therapy. Donors harbored newly found WHO grade 3 or 4 IDH1-mutant, ATRX-lost astrocytomas. As for this clone: Its antigen is unidentified.

TCRdb keeps only in-frame clones here, not all; method: immunoSEQ multiplex PCR. Of about 66,000 clones listed, 80% to 90% are singletons. The source material was PBMCs, sampled from a glioma patient treated with radiotherapy, temozolomide or both. This receptor was obtained from a man aged 25-45 years with glioma. The V call is TRBV6-1, the J call TRBJ1-6, with TRBD1 as a possible D gene (5 bases). CDR3 amino acids: CATTSAGLLHF. The CDR3 DNA reads as TGTGCCACGACCTCCGCGGGACTTCTCCACTTT.